This TCR beta chain was profiled in a study of cytomegalovirus exposure and HLA in healthy donors (dated by TCRdb to about 2017). Describing the broader study: In an earlier analysis of around 540 of the donors, 250 to 300 Gb of sequence data and approximately 120 million unique TCR beta sequences from roughly 180 million T cells were reported. A later genetic analysis used genome-wide SNP genotypes for about 60% of the 666 donors, treating that subset as a discovery cohort. Of the roughly 400 genotyped donors, about 84% fell in the genetic ancestry cluster associated with self-reported Caucasian donors. A separate validation cohort of roughly 120 different subjects was used in addition to the approximately 610-subject first cohort. All discovery cohort repertoires had been generated on a single sequencing platform. Among about 370 genotyped donors of the cohort, an average of around 250,000 unique TCR beta nucleotide sequences was sequenced per donor, of which about 18% were non-productive. In the later analysis, no new phenotypic data were used to find candidate immune exposures; instead, reliance was placed on TCR beta sequences and their occurrence across donors. The number of typed donors differed by locus: about 620-640 for A, B, C, DRB1 and DQB1; 500 to 550 for DQA1; approximately 610 for DPA1; and about 450 for DPB1. An earlier analysis of 450 to 750 of the donors used high-throughput TCR beta sequencing to judge whether each TCR beta V gene segment behaved as functional or pseudogenic. The study profiled the T cell repertoires of some 610 subjects by immunosequencing and related them to cytomegalovirus serostatus. Class I and class II HLA loci were covered by the typing at four-digit resolution. High-throughput TCR immunosequencing, statistical association of individual TCRs with disease status, and machine learning were combined to predict cytomegalovirus infection status. A later analysis re-examined previously published TCR beta repertoires from more than 650 donors and added high-resolution HLA genotyping to investigate patterns of TCR occurrence. An early release covering roughly 640 HLA-typed donors comprised about 300 gigabases of sequencing data and around 80 million unique TCR sequences. The study aimed to test whether signatures of past pathogen exposure could be identified by cataloging public T cell receptors. Alongside the repertoire data, information on donor age, sex, ethnicity and CMV serostatus was compiled. Because of strong linkage in the cohort, four to six DR-DQ haplotypes were treated as single units for association and clustering. The investigation overall reported the following: Assigning TCR associations to individual alleles was difficult when HLA alleles, especially DR and DQ, strongly co-occurred. The cohort was sequenced for TCR beta chains only, and without alpha or paired-chain data the features that could be detected were limited. In a later genetic analysis, fewer N-insertions in productive TCRs were reported among donors in an Asian-associated ancestry cluster than the approximately 670-donor mean. In vitro tests confirmed that a few of the cytomegalovirus-associated TCR beta chains recognize cytomegalovirus antigens. The presence/absence analyses assumed that sequencing depth was roughly uniform across donors, and that assumption may not be true. An earlier analysis of some 560 of the donors showed that most TCR beta V segments appeared in productive rearrangements either about 87% or about 30% of the time, which broadly matched IMGT annotations. According to a later analysis, parvovirus B19, influenza, CMV and Epstein-Barr virus appeared linked to several top co-occurrence clusters. In the study, approximately 150 TCR beta chains were listed as associated with cytomegalovirus. The sequencing pipeline was judged likely to have produced a cluster of highly shared sequence variants as a technical artifact. Most TCR sequences were observed very rarely across donors, whereas some public TCRs were present in many individuals. The 87-base-pair reads could not distinguish some IMGT-functional V segments, including TRBV6-2 and TRBV6-3, so those segments were excluded. A later analysis found that HLA-associated TCR beta chains were more clonally expanded and had lower generation probabilities than equally common non-associated chains. A later analysis associated 15,000 or so TCR beta sequences with specific HLA alleles at a false discovery rate of 0.05. It was suggested by the authors that the approach could potentially be generalized to other disease states and immunological phenotypes. In a later genetic analysis, a missense DCLRE1C variant was associated with V-gene and J-gene trimming of TCR beta chains, and the association was replicated in an independent cohort. Linkage disequilibrium might explain the correlated functional status among segregating V segments, but an unknown experimental factor could not be excluded. The classifier was reported to diagnose cytomegalovirus status with high specificity and sensitivity in both the original and validation cohorts. CMV serostatus was the only immune exposure information available for the cohort. According to a later analysis, most CMV-associated TCR beta chains appeared to be HLA-restricted, and the HLA associations seemed to be driven largely by CMV exposure. In a later analysis, TCR association rates were found to vary across HLA loci, with the most associated TCRs seen for DRB1 alleles and the fewest for HLA-C alleles. A further reported finding was that TCR beta sequences accurately predicted the HLA-A and HLA-B alleles for most subjects in the first cohort. Over 15 rarely observed V segments, including chromosome 9 orphons, were excluded from the earlier analysis of approximately 500 of the donors because counts were too low. HLA typing was unavailable for some donors at each locus, so association tests used only the typed subset.

To note about this clone: The antigen it recognizes is unknown. It has no much larger one-base neighbor in the sample; base qualities were not kept.

The cohort comprised 666 healthy bone marrow donors. Cohort members were all nominally healthy when sampled, although unrecorded immune exposures were likely present. The donor was CMV seropositive and belonged to the group of 250 to 300 seropositive cohort members. Each donor provided a peripheral blood sample, and peripheral blood mononuclear cells were used for TCR beta sequencing. Genomic DNA extraction from the blood cell samples was performed with the Qiagen DNeasy Blood Extraction Kit. Receptors were amplified or captured by the immunoSEQ multiplex PCR assay. For the multiplex PCR, a mixture combining 60 forward primers for TCR Vbeta segments and 13 reverse primers for TCR Jbeta segments was used. The CDR3 region of rearranged TCR beta genes was amplified from genomic DNA with a multiplex PCR assay. On the Illumina HiSeq System, the amplified TCR beta libraries were sequenced as 87-base-pair reads. The paper's data handling went like this. A later analysis tallied roughly 80 million unique TCR beta chains across the 660 or so repertoires, and about 12 million of those chains were shared by two or more donors. A nearest-neighbor algorithm error-corrected the raw reads and collapsed the reads into unique sequences, merging closely related sequences to remove PCR and sequencing errors. CDR3 sequences were aligned to IMGT reference sequences to assign V, D and J gene segments. For a sequence to be retained, a match of at least six nucleotides was required to both a V gene segment and a J gene segment. A rearrangement was called productive if the CDR3 had no stop codons and remained in frame with V and J, and every other rearrangement was called non-productive. Following IMGT convention, CDR3 was defined as the stretch from the second conserved V-encoded cysteine to the conserved J-encoded phenylalanine. Sequences without an unambiguous match to a single V gene segment were excluded from the earlier analysis of several hundred of the donors. In an earlier analysis of 587 of the donors, V segments were called functional above 56.7% productive rearrangements and were called segregating when the between-donor standard deviation exceeded 5%. A statistical classification framework was built for diagnosing cytomegalovirus status from the catalog of TCR beta chain sequences. A later analysis assigned V and J genes by comparing TCR nucleotide sequences with IMGT/GENE-DB human TR gene sequences. In a later analysis, CDR3 sequences and most-parsimonious VDJ recombination scenarios were assigned using the TCRdist pipeline. A later analysis defined each TCR beta chain by its CDR3 amino acid sequence plus V-gene family, and excluded reads lacking a unique V-gene family. As a way to deal with suspected cross-contamination and a sequencing artifact, a later analysis dropped more than 500 nucleotide sequences that were highly shared and had low generation probability. In a later analysis, a clonal expansion index for each public chain was calculated from normalized within-repertoire ranks of inferred template counts. Generation probabilities in a later analysis came from a VDJ recombination model fitted to out-of-frame rearrangements, and those results were checked against IGoR. Hypergeometric tests were used in a later analysis to score TCR-TCR, TCR-HLA and TCR-CMV co-occurrence, with a repertoire-size bias correction applied to the TCR pairs. False discovery rates were estimated in a later analysis by permuting HLA or CMV assignments 20 times. In a later analysis, co-occurring TCRs were grouped using DBSCAN, and TCRdist sequence similarity was added for clustering within HLA-allele-positive subsets. Repertoires with fewer than 30,000 or more than 120,000 public chains, plus five repertoires with anomalous nucleotide sharing, were excluded from co-occurrence clustering. TCRdb limited this immuneACCESS table to in-frame rearrangements with V and J called. A share of clones is missing; checked studies link under half to unresolved V genes, and the rest is unexplained. The V and J calls and clone size come from that table; D and trimming were worked out from the DNA. For this sample there are roughly 200,000 clones; just under 70% appear just once. 2.5% to 3% of the sample belongs to the ten largest clones.

V has 4 bases trimmed and J has 0 bases trimmed; junction bases matching no gene number 9. From cysteine to phenylalanine, the CDR3 is 18 amino acids long. Solely the CDR3 DNA is kept, with 54 bases framed from the first base. The CDR1 and CDR2 encoded by the germline V gene (reference sequence) are SGHKS and YYEKEE. This TCR came from a man aged 35 to 55 in good health and CMV-seropositive. This receptor chain uses TRBV5-5 and TRBJ1-6, with TRBD1 matching 8 junction bases. Specimen: PBMCs. The CDR3 reads CASSPTGVRPSYNSPLHF. The DNA sequence is as follows: TGTGCCAGCAGCCCGACAGGGGTTCGACCCTCCTATAATTCACCCCTCCACTTT.